Below, one T cell receptor beta chain is given with its context. Its antigen is unknown. Per-base qualities were not stored, and no clone one base away is much larger. Peripheral blood CD8+ and CD4+ T cells from healthy donors, Susac syndrome patients and multiple sclerosis patients were profiled by high-throughput TCR beta sequencing. The Susac syndrome patients fulfilled recently defined diagnostic criteria for definite or probable disease. CD8+ TEMRA cells were enriched by FACS, while bulk CD8+ and CD4+ T cells were purified by magnetic negative isolation. Blood was collected in EDTA tubes and processed within 24 hours, with PBMCs isolated through density gradient centrifugation. PBMCs intended for TCR sequencing were cryopreserved in liquid nitrogen and were subsequently thawed in a 37 degrees C water bath. The sorted or isolated CD4+, CD8+ and CD8+ TEMRA cells reached a purity of at least 90%.

RNA was extracted with the RNeasy kit and roughly 0.45 to 1 ug was reverse transcribed using random hexamers. The immunoSEQ multiplex PCR assay, which covers 54 Vbeta and 13 Jbeta segments, was used to amplify TCR beta CDR3 regions. Bias from PCR amplification was corrected by using a synthetic template baseline for primer optimization and for computational correction. In the paper's pipeline: Reads were assigned to V, D and J genes according to IMGT and analyzed in immunoSEQ Analyzer, with only productive sequences retained. Clonality was computed as one minus Shannon entropy normalized by log2 of the number of productive unique sequences. Public and private clones were assessed among the 100 most prevalent clones of each patient and control. A clone was defined as Susac-specific if it was absent from the healthy and MS cohorts, from 1052 published viral clones and from other ImmuneACCESS disease sequences. TCRdb's own reprocessing of the public reads used fastp at Q25 and MiXCR and kept productive beta chains. Each entry is one CDR3 protein sequence, shown with its most common DNA and genes. TCRdb's processing, not the study's, gives the V and J calls here. Counted in this sample were roughly 250,000 distinct CDR3 sequences; 90% to 97% of them appeared once. Approximately 0.1% of the sample rests with the top ten.

The data were taken from a study of CD8 T cells in Susac syndrome (dated by TCRdb to the late 2010s). Notes on the research overall: Of the Susac syndrome patients who were sequenced, 5 or 6 had clinically active disease and 8 or 9 were in clinical remission. Repertoire sequencing was used to test whether CD8+ T cell activation and differentiation in Susac syndrome was antigen driven. At blood withdrawal, Susac syndrome patients were therapy-naive, treated with corticosteroids (with IVIg additionally given to some), or treated with IVIg alone.

What the work shows at the level of the full study, not this receptor alone: In the CD4+ T cell repertoire of Susac syndrome patients, clonal expansion was not detected. The number of individuals in the TCR sequencing and HLA analysis was acknowledged as relatively small.

The CDR3 contains 13 residues, cysteine and phenylalanine counted. Only the CDR3 DNA stays, 39 bases, in frame from base 1. The junction carries 16 bases between V and J, which are trimmed by 7 bases and 3 bases respectively. Based on the germline V gene (reference sequence), the CDR1 and CDR2 sequences are DFQATT and SNEGSKA. Recombination connected TRBV20-1 to TRBJ2-7, with an unclear D gene assignment. Sequenced sample: CD4+ T cells from PBMCs. This TCR was recovered from a human donor with Susac syndrome. The CDR3: CSVSLKGSYEQYF. The nucleotides read TGCAGTGTCAGTTTAAAGGGTAGCTACGAGCAGTACTTC.